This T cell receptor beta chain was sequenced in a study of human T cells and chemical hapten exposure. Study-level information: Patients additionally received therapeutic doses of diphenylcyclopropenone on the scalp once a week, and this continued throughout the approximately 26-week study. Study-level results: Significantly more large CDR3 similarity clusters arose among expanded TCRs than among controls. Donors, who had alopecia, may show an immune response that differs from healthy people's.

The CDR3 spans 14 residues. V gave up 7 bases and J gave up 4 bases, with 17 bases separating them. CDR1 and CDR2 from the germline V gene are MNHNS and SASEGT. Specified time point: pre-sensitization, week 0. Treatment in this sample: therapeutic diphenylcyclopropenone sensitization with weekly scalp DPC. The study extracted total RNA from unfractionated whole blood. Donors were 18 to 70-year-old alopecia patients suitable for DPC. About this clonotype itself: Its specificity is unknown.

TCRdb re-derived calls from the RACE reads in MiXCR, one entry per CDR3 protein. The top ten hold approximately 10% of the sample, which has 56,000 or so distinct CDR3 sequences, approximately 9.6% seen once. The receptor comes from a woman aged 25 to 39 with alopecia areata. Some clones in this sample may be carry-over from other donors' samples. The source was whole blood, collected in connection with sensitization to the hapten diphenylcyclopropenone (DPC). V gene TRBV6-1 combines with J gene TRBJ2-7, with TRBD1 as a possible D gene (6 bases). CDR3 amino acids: CASIGTPSFYEQYF. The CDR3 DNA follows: TGTGCCAGCATTGGGACACCCAGTTTTTACGAGCAGTACTTC.